This T cell receptor beta chain was captured by sequencing in a study of shared clonotypes between healthy human individuals (dated by TCRdb to the early 2020s). For context, the study as a whole: A couple of women and three men aged 18 to 49 years were included in the cohort. For each donor, CD4 naive and CD4 memory were each given three plates, CD8 naive was given two plates, and CD8 memory was given one plate. To estimate repertoire size and how much clonotype sharing occurs between individuals, the study deeply sequenced the blood TCR repertoires of about 5 healthy adults. To increase sequencing depth and limit assay-specific biases, TCR repertoire library preparation and sequencing were carried out by different laboratories using diverse techniques. Per donor, leukapheresis produced somewhere between about 0.8 and 9 billion PBMCs.

With respect to this clone: What antigen it recognizes has not been identified. No qualities accompany the bases; no much larger clone lies one base away.

On the study overall, not on this receptor specifically: Sampling was limited to blood, and TCR repertoires in tissue likely differ from TCR repertoires in blood. Clonotypes shared by all four sorted-subset donors showed higher generation probabilities than non-shared clonotypes. Larger estimated clonotype richness was generally found for naive subsets than for memory subsets. The genetic and exposure-history diversity represented was limited by the small number of donors. Pairwise subsampling indicated that sequencing depth was expected to affect the degree of clonotype sharing among donors. Rarefaction of sorted-subset datasets indicated incomplete sequencing despite the large sequencing depth. Approximately 5% of naive CD4, 3.5% of naive CD8, about 2.4% of memory CD4, and about 0.4% of memory CD8 clonotypes were shared across several donors.

Including cysteine and phenylalanine, the CDR3 has 14 amino acids. Only the CDR3 part of the read is kept: 42 bases, read in frame from the first base. Sequences MNHNY (CDR1) and SVGAGI (CDR2) are obtained from the germline V gene (reference sequence). From V the trimming removes 6 bases and from J it removes 7 bases, while the gene matches leave 6 bases of the junction unaccounted for. TCR CDR3 regions were amplified from genomic DNA by multiplex PCR using the deep immunoSEQ assay. Extracted genomic DNA from each cell subset was spread evenly across all wells of several immunoSEQ 96-well plates, with each plate serving as a replicate. Each replicate PCR for sorted subsets received approximately 200 ng genomic DNA, equal to about 30,000 T cell genomes. Purified libraries were measured with a Qubit 3.0 fluorometer, size-checked on a Bioanalyzer 2100, and measured again with the KAPA Library Quantification kit. Each immunoSEQ 96-well plate was sequenced on its own single-read 150-cycle Illumina NextSeq 550 flow cell. The original pipeline was this. Because the immunoSEQ output held only junctional sequences and lacked quality scores, the filtering could not match the filtering applied to full-length reads. Sequences were annotated with PyIR, a Python wrapper for IgBLAST v1.9, using IMGT germline references to assign V/J genes and CDR3. Reads were filtered out if the reads had weak V/J assignments (E-value above 1e-6), no CDR3, stop codons, out-of-frame junctions, or ambiguous translated residues. A V3J clonotype was defined by an identical inferred V gene, J gene, and CDR3 amino acid sequence. Percentage overlap between repertoires was calculated by dividing the number of shared unique clonotypes by the size of the smaller repertoire. Richness of each repertoire was evaluated using RTK rarefaction, the Chao1 estimator, and Recon v2.1 estimates of unobserved clonotypes. For all TCRbeta clonotypes obtained by the gDNA method from a handful of donors, generation probabilities were computed with OLGA. The clones in this table, taken by TCRdb from immuneACCESS, are in-frame only. Not every clone is retained; where verified, under half of the shortfall comes from an unresolved V gene, and the cause of the rest is unknown. The DNA gave D and trimming, while V, J and clone size come from that table. Counted in this sample were millions of clones; approximately 94% of them appeared once. The top ten clonotypes cover more than 0.12% of the sample.

Healthy HIV-negative adults with no recently reported acute infections or vaccinations were included as donors. Every donor was a Caucasian adult residing in Nashville, Tennessee, USA. CD4+ T cells were enriched by magnetic negative selection, after which naive cells were positively selected on CD45RA and the negative fraction was taken as the memory subset. After blood collection by leukapheresis, PBMCs were isolated using Ficoll-Histopaque density gradient centrifugation and then cryopreserved in the vapor phase of liquid nitrogen. Purity and quantity of every magnetically sorted T cell population were checked by analytical flow cytometry. Genomic DNA was isolated from each sorted fraction and quantified by UV absorbance on a Nanodrop 2000c.

The chain was built from TRBV6-6 and TRBJ2-2, and 9 bases in between align with TRBD1. The sample taken for sequencing was naive CD4+ T cells sorted from blood. The cell subset or site label corresponds to: CD45RA+ positively selected. The TCR sequence derives from a young man in good health. For the CDR3, the sequence is CASRWTGEVGELFF. The DNA sequence is given as TGTGCCAGCAGGTGGACAGGGGAGGTCGGGGAGCTGTTTTTT.